The 9 T cell receptor beta chains presented below share a single source sample, sequenced in a study of T cell responses to AZD1222 COVID-19 vaccine. Measured with immunoSEQ multiplex PCR; TCRdb has only the in-frame clones, and not every one. The sample has around 160,000 clones, roughly 94% seen once; the top ten hold more than 1%. The sequencing used peripheral blood, collected 28 days after the second AZD1222 dose. These receptors originate from an adult who received the AZD1222 COVID-19 vaccine.

The chain has TRBV6-5 and TRBJ1-2, with D possibly TRBD1 on 5 matching bases. The CDR3 has 14 residues. Germline V gene sequence: CDR1 MNHEY, CDR2 SVGAGI. Trimming left V 6 bases short and J 0 bases short, with 11 bases between. The chain's CDR3 is CASSGTATNYGYTF. The CDR3 DNA is TGTGCCAGCAGCGGGACCGCCACTAACTATGGCTACACCTTC.

This chain connects TRBV7-9 to TRBJ2-7, with 7 bases that match TRBD2. After removal of 5 bases from V and 5 bases from J, the junction contained 12 bases not matched to a gene. This CDR3 has 15 residues. Germline V gives CDR1 SEHNR, CDR2 FQNEAQ (reference sequence). CDR3 sequence: CASSPVGGTQDEQYF. The DNA of the CDR3 is TGTGCCAGCAGCCCCGTGGGGGGGACCCAGGACGAGCAGTACTTC.

This chain links TRBV12-5 with TRBJ1-1, with D unresolved. Trimming cost V 4 bases and J 4 bases, with 10 bases left between them. CDR3 length: 13 amino acids. Germline V lookup: CDR1 LGHNT, CDR2 FRNRAP. The CDR3 nucleotides are TGTGCTAGTGGTTCCCCTGTCTCCACTGAAGCTTTCTTT. Residues: CASGSPVSTEAFF.

The genes are TRBV12-3 or TRBV12-4 and TRBJ2-3; D is unclear. V dropped 3 bases and J dropped 2 bases, with 6 bases sitting between them. The CDR3 has 13 amino acids. CDR3 residues: CASSFGPTDTQYF. The DNA of the CDR3 is TGTGCCAGCAGTTTCGGTCCCACAGATACGCAGTATTTT.

The count of this clone is one. In nucleotides, the CDR3 is TGTGCCAGCAGTACCGACAAGGGATATGGCTACACCTTC. This sequence encodes CASSTDKGYGYTF. The V gene is TRBV6-5, the J gene TRBJ1-2; D is uncertain. Between the trimmed V and J ends, which lost 5 bases and 5 bases, there was a span of 12 bases. The CDR3 contains 13 residues. Germline-derived CDR1 and CDR2 are MNHEY and SVGAGI.

The rearrangement joins TRBV12-5 to TRBJ2-6; D perhaps matches TRBD2 (5 bases). The germline V gene has CDR1 LGHNT and CDR2 FRNRAP. The CDR3 contains 16 residues. Deletions cut 5 bases from V and 0 bases from J, with 11 bases between. Written as DNA, the CDR3 is TGTGCTAGTGGTCCCGGGGTTTTCTCTGGGGCCAACGTCCTGACTTTC. It translates to CASGPGVFSGANVLTF.

V and J are TRBV5-1 and TRBJ1-1; the D gene is possibly TRBD1 (5 bases). CDR3 length: 13 residues. The V and J ends lost 3 bases and 11 bases respectively, with 17 bases between them. Germline V CDR1 and CDR2: SGHRS, YFSETQ. The CDR3: CASSYSSRVSAFF. Written as DNA, the CDR3 is TGCGCCAGCAGCTACAGCTCCAGGGTATCGGCTTTCTTT.

The V and J genes are TRBV3-1 (or the pseudogene TRBV3-2) and TRBJ2-7, with a possible D match to TRBD1 (5 bases). CDR3 size: 12 residues. V was clipped by 4 bases and J by 6 bases, with 10 bases between them. Looked up from germline, CDR1 is LGHDT and CDR2 is YNNKEL (reference sequence). The CDR3 is CASSLQGGEQYF. CDR3 bases: TGTGCCAGCAGCCTCCAGGGTGGCGAGCAGTACTTC.

The V call is TRBV7-9, the J call TRBJ2-7; D may be TRBD1 (5 bases). V lost 3 bases and J lost 2, with 8 bases in between. Looked up from germline, CDR1 is SEHNR and CDR2 is FQNEAQ (reference sequence). This CDR3 is built from 13 residues. The CDR3 loop is CASSFDRTYEQYF. The CDR3 DNA is TGTGCCAGCAGCTTCGACAGAACCTACGAGCAGTACTTC.